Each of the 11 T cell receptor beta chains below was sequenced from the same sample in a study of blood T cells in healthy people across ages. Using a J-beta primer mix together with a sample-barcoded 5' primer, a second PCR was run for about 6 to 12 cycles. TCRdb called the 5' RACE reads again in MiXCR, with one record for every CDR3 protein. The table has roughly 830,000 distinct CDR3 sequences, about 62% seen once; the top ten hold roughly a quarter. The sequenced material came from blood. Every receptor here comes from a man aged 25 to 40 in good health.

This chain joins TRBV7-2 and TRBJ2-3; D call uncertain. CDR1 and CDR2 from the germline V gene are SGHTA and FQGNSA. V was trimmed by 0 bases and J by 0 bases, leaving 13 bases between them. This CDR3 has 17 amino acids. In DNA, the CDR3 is TGTGCCAGCAGCTTAGCTGTTATCCCTGTCAGCACAGATACGCAGTATTTT. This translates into CASSLAVIPVSTDTQYF.

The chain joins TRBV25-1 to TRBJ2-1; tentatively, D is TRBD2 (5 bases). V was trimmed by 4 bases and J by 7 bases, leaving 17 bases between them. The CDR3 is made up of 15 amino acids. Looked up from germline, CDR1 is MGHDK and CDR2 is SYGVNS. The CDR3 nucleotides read TGTGCCAGCAGTGTACATTCCGGAGGCTTTAATGAGCAGTTCTTC. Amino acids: CASSVHSGGFNEQFF. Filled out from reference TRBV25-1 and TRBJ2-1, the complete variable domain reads EADIYQTPRYLVIGTGKKITLECSQTMGHDKMYWYQQDPGMELHLIHYSYGVNSTEKGDLSSESTVSRIRTEHFPLTLESARPSHTSQYLCASSVHSGGFNEQFFGPGTRLTVL.

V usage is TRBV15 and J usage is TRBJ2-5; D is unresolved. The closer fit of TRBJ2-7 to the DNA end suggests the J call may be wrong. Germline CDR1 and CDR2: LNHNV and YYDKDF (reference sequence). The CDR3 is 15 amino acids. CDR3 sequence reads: CATSGYTKDSYEQYF. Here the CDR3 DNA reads TGTGCCACCAGCGGGTACACTAAGGATTCCTACGAGCAGTACTTC.

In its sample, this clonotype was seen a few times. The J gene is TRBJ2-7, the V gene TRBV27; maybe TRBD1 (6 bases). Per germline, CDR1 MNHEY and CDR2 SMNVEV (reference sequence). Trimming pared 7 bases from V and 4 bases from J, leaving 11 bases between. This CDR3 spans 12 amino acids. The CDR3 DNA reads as TGTGCCAGCAAGGGTAGGGGGTACGAGCAGTACTTC. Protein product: CASKGRGYEQYF.

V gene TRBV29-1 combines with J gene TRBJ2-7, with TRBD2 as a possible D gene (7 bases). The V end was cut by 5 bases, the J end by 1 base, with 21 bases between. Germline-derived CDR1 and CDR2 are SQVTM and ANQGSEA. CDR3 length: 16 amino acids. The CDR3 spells CSVSGIGGSLSYEQYF. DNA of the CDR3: TGCAGCGTTAGCGGGATCGGGGGCAGTCTGTCCTACGAGCAGTACTTC.

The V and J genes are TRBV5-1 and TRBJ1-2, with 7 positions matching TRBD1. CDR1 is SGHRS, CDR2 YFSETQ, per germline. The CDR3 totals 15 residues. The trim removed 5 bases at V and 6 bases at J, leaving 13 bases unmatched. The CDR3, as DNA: TGCGCCAGCAGAAGAGGGGGCGAAATAGAAGATGGCTACACCTTC. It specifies CASRRGGEIEDGYTF.

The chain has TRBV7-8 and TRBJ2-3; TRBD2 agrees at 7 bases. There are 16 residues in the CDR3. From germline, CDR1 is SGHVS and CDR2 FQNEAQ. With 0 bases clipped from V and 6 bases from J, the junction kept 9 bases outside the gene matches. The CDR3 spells CASSLALGLGADTQYF. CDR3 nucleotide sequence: TGTGCCAGCAGCTTAGCGCTAGGACTAGGTGCTGATACGCAGTATTTT.

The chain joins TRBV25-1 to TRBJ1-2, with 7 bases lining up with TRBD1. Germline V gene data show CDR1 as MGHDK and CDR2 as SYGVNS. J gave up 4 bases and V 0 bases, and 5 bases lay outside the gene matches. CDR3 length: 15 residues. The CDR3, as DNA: TGTGCCAGCAGTGAATATGAGACAGGGTTCTATGGCTACACCTTC. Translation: CASSEYETGFYGYTF.

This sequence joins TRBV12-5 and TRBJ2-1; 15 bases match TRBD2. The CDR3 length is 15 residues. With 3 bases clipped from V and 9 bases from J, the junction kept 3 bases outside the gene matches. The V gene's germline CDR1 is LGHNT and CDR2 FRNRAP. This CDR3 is CASGLLGLAGGEQFF. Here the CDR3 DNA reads TGTGCTAGTGGTTTACTGGGACTAGCGGGGGGTGAGCAGTTCTTC.

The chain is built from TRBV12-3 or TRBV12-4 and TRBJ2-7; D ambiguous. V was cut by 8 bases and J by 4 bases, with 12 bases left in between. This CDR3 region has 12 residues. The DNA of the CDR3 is TGTGCCAGCTCGGTAGCCCAATACGAGCAGTACTTC. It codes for CASSVAQYEQYF.

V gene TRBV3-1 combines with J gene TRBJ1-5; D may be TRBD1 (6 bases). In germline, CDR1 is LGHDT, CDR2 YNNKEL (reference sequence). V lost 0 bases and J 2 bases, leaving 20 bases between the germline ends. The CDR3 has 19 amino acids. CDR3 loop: CASSQDTHSGGLGNQPQHF. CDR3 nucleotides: TGTGCCAGCAGCCAAGACACTCATTCGGGGGGGCTTGGCAATCAGCCCCAGCATTTT.